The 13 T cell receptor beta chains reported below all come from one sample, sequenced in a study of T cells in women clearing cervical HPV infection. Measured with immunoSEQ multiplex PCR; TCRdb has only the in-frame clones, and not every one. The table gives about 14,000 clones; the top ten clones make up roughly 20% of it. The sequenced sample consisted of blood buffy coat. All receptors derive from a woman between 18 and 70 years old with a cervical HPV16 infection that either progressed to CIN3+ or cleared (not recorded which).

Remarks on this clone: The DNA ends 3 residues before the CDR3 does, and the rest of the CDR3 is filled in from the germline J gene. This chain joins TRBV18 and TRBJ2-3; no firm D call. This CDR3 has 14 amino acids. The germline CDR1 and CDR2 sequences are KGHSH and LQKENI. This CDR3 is CASSPPSGQEAQYF. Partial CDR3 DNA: TGTGCCAGCTCACCGCCTTCAGGCCAAGAGGCG.

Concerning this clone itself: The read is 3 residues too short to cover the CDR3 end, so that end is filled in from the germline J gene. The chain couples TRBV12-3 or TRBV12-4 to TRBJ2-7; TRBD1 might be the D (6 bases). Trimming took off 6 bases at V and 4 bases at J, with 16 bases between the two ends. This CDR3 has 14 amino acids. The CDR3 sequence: CASRKGQSQYEQYF. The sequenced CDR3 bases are TGTGCCAGCAGAAAGGGACAATCCCAGTACGAG.

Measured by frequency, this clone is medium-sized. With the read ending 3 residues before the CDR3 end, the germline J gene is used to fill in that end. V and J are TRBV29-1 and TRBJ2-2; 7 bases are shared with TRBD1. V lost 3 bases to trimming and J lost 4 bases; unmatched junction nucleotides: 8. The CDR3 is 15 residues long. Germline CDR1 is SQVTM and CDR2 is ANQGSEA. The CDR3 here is CSVEWGRGSTGELFF. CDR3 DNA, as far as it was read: TGCAGCGTTGAGTGGGGCAGGGGGTCCACCGGGGAG.

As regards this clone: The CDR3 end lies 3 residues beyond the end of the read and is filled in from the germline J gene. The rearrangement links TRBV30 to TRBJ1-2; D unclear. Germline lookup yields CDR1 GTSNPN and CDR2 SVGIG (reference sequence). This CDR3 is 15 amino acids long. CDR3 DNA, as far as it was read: TGTGCCTGGAGTGTGAGAGCGGGGTATACAGATACC. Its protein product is CAWSVRAGYTDT. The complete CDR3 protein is CAWSVRAGYTDTYTF.

The covered CDR3 bases are TGTGCCAGCAGCTTACTGGTCGGAGGGCGGGATCCCCATGAG. Its protein product is CASSLLVGGRDPHE. The entire CDR3 reads CASSLLVGGRDPHEQFF. This chain joins TRBV7-3 and TRBJ2-1, with a weak D call TRBD2 (6 bases). The sequenced fragment ends 3 residues before the CDR3 boundary, so the rest is inferred from the germline J gene. The CDR3 is 17 residues long. Looked up from germline, CDR1 is SGHTA and CDR2 is FQGTGA. Trimming took off 2 bases at V and 8 bases at J, with 22 bases between the two ends.

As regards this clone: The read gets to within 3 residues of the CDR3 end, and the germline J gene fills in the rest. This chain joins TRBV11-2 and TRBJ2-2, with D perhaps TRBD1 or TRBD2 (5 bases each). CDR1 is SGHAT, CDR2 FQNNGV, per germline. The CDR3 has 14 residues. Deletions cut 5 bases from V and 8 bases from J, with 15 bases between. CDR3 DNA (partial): TGTGCCAGCAGCCCCCAGGGAGTTAGTGGGGAG. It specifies CASSPQGVSGE. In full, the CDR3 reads CASSPQGVSGELFF.

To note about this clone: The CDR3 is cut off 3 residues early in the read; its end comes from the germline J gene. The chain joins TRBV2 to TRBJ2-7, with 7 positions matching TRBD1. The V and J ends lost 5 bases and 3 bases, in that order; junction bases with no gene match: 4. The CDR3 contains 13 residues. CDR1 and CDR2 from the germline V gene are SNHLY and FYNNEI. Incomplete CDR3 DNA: TGTGCCAGCAGTCCGACAGGGTACTACGAG. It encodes CASSPTGYYE. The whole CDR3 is CASSPTGYYEQYF.

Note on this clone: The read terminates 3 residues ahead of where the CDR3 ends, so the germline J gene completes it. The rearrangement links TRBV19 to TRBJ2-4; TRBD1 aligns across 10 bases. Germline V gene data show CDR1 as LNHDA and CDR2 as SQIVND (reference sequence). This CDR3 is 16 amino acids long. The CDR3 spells CASSSTGQGRLHGQYF. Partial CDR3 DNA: TGTGCCAGTAGTTCAACGGGACAGGGGCGCTTGCATGGT. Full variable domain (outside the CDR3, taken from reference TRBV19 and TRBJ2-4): DGGITQSPKYLFRKEGQNVTLSCEQNLNHDAMYWYRQDPGQGLRLIYYSQIVNDFQKGDIAEGYSVSREKKESFPLTVTSAQKNPTAFYLCASSSTGQGRLHGQYFGAGTRLSVL.

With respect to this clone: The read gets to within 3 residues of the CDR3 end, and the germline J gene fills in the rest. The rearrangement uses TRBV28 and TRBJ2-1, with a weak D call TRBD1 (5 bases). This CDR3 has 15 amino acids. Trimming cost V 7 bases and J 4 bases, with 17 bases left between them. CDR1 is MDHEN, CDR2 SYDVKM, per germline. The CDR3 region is CASKSRTPVYNEQFF. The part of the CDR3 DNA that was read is TGTGCCAGCAAGTCCCGGACACCCGTTTACAATGAG.

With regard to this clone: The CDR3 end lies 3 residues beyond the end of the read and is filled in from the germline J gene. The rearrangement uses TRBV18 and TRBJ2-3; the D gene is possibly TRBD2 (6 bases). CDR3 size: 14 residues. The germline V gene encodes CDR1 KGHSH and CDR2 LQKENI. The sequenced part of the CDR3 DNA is TGTGCCAGCTCACCACGTGTGGGGGGAGAGACG. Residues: CASSPRVGGET. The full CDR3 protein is CASSPRVGGETQYF. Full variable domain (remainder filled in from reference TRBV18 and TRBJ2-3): NAGVMQNPRHLVRRRGQEARLRCSPMKGHSHVYWYRQLPEEGLKFMVYLQKENIIDESGMPKERFSAEFPKEGPSILRIQQVVRGDSAAYFCASSPRVGGETQYFGPGTRLTVL.

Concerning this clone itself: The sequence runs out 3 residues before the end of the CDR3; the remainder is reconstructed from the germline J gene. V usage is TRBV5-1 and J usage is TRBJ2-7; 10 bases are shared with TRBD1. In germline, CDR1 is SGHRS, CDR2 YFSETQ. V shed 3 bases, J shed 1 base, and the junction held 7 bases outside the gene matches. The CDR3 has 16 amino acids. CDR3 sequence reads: CASSWAGTGVSYEQYF. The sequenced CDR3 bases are TGCGCCAGCAGCTGGGCCGGGACAGGGGTGTCCTACGAG.

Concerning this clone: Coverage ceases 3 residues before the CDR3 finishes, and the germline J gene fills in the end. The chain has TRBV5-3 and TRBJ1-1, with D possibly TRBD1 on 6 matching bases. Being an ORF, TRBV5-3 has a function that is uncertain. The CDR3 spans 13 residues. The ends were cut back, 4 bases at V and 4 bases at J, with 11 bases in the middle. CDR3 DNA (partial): TGTGCCAGAAGCCCGAGGGGGGGCACTGAA. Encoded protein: CARSPRGGTE. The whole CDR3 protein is CARSPRGGTEAFF.

CDR3 loop: CASSINRGDRDDYTF. Incomplete CDR3 DNA: TGTGCCAGCTCTATCAACCGGGGGGACCGCGATGAC. The chain recombines TRBV18 with TRBJ1-2, with D possibly matching TRBD1 (5 bases). Read coverage stops 3 residues before the CDR3 terminus; the germline J gene supplies the remainder. The CDR3 is 15 amino acids. The germline gives CDR1 KGHSH, CDR2 LQKENI.